The 25 T cell receptor beta chains reported below all come from one sample, sequenced in a study of blood T cell repertoires in COVID-19. Method: immunoSEQ multiplex PCR; TCRdb's copy keeps in-frame clones and lacks some. This table has about 85,000 clones, around nine tenths appearing once. The sequencing sample was made of peripheral blood. Every receptor here comes from a man in his 60s with acute or convalescent COVID-19.

The genes are TRBV5-1 and TRBJ1-1, with a possible D match to TRBD1 (5 bases). This CDR3 comprises 15 residues. Germline V CDR1 and CDR2: SGHRS, YFSETQ. The V gene lost 4 bases and the J gene lost 6 bases, with 19 bases spanning the gap. CDR3: CASSRSGADRPEAFF. DNA for the CDR3: TGCGCCAGCAGCAGAAGCGGGGCGGATAGACCTGAAGCTTTCTTT.

V gene TRBV7-8 combines with J gene TRBJ2-3; possible D gene TRBD2, 5 bases. Germline CDR1 SGHVS, CDR2 FQNEAQ. The CDR3 consists of 17 residues. With 1 base removed from V and 2 bases from J, the gap between germline ends came to 16 bases. CDR3 sequence reads: CASSLDGEYHPTDTQYF. DNA for the CDR3: TGTGCCAGCAGCTTAGACGGGGAGTATCACCCCACAGATACGCAGTATTTT.

Details on this clone: Its ends do not fully match the called genes, so a read error is possible. The chain couples TRBV6-1 to TRBJ2-7; 8 bases fit TRBD2. From germline, CDR1 is MNHNS and CDR2 SASEGT. The CDR3 is 14 residues long. The DNA of the CDR3 is TGTGCCAGCACTGAAGCTAGCGGGTACTACGAGCAGTACTTC. As protein: CASTEASGYYEQYF.

This sequence joins TRBV29-1 and TRBJ1-4; 9 bases are shared with TRBD1. CDR3 length: 13 residues. Germline V gene data show CDR1 as SQVTM and CDR2 as ANQGSEA. The V and J ends lost 5 bases and 8 bases, in that order; junction bases with no gene match: 6. The DNA of the CDR3 is TGCAGCGTTACCGGGACAGGGCGCGAAAAACTGTTTTTT. Translated: CSVTGTGREKLFF.

This clone turned up a few times. The chain has TRBV29-1 and TRBJ1-1; unclear D gene. Trimming pared 6 bases from V and 3 bases from J, leaving 5 bases between. Germline V gives CDR1 SQVTM, CDR2 ANQGSEA. This CDR3 has 10 residues. This chain's CDR3 is CSVRDTEAFF. The DNA for the CDR3 is TGCAGCGTGAGGGACACTGAAGCTTTCTTT.

CDR3 nucleotide sequence: TGTGCCAGCAGCTTGTTGGCGGACAGGGCGACCAATGAGCAGTTCTTC. Its translation: CASSLLADRATNEQFF. This chain connects TRBV5-8 to TRBJ2-1; 8 bases map to TRBD1. The CDR3 contains 16 residues. From germline, CDR1 is SGHTS and CDR2 YDEGEE. V trimming: 1 base; J trimming: 6 bases; junction bases outside the gene matches: 9.

The rearrangement joins TRBV16 to TRBJ1-1; D gene ambiguous. Germline V lookup: CDR1 KGHSY, CDR2 FQNENV. The CDR3 is made up of 15 amino acids. With 0 bases removed from V and 0 bases from J, the gap between germline ends came to 8 bases. The CDR3 protein is CASSQSQNMNTEAFF. The CDR3 DNA reads as TGTGCCAGCAGCCAATCACAGAACATGAACACTGAAGCTTTCTTT.

The CDR3 DNA follows: TGTGCCAGTAGACCGACTCTCTCTAACTATGGCTACACCTTC. This codes for CASRPTLSNYGYTF. The V gene is TRBV19, the J gene TRBJ1-2; D is unclear. CDR3 length equals 14 residues. V was pared by 6 bases and J by 0 bases, with 11 bases between. Germline assignment: CDR1 LNHDA and CDR2 SQIVND (reference sequence).

This clone was seen a handful of times. The rearrangement links TRBV4-3 to TRBJ2-3, with 8 bases matching TRBD2. Losses at the gene ends were 1 base for V and 2 bases for J; bases not matched to a gene: 8. CDR3 length: 17 amino acids. The germline CDR1 and CDR2 sequences are LGHNA and YSLEER. In nucleotides, the CDR3 is TGCGCCAGCAGCCAAGTGAGGATTAGCGGGACCACAGATACGCAGTATTTT. Translating gives CASSQVRISGTTDTQYF.

The rearrangement joins TRBV4-1 to TRBJ2-7, with TRBD1 identical over 7 bases. The trim removed 1 base at V and 4 bases at J, leaving 4 bases unmatched. The CDR3 has 14 amino acids. Germline CDR1 and CDR2: MGHRA and YSYEKL. The CDR3 protein is CASSQGDSVYEQYF. In DNA, the CDR3 is TGCGCCAGCAGCCAAGGGGACAGTGTTTACGAGCAGTACTTC.

The chain employs TRBV27 and TRBJ2-3; unclear D gene. The V end lost 3 bases, the J end lost 2 bases, and 6 bases lay between the germline ends. CDR3 length equals 13 residues. The germline CDR1 and CDR2 sequences are MNHEY and SMNVEV (reference sequence). CDR3: CASSFGFTDTQYF. The CDR3 nucleotides are TGTGCCAGCAGTTTCGGGTTCACAGATACGCAGTATTTT.

The CDR3 coding sequence is TGTGCCTGGAGTGTACGACAGGGTTGGAACACTGAAGCTTTCTTT. Protein sequence: CAWSVRQGWNTEAFF. This chain connects TRBV30 to TRBJ1-1; 7 nucleotides agree with TRBD1. CDR3 length: 15 residues. Per germline, CDR1 GTSNPN and CDR2 SVGIG (reference sequence). V shed 0 bases and J 1 base; nucleotides not matched to a gene: 5.

This clone occurred once. This CDR3 reads CASSYYPRGKANEKLFF. DNA of the CDR3: TGTGCCAGCAGCTATTACCCCAGGGGAAAGGCTAATGAAAAACTGTTTTTT. The gene calls are TRBV11-2 and TRBJ1-4, with D possibly being TRBD1 (6 bases). CDR1 is SGHAT and CDR2 is FQNNGV in the germline V gene. The CDR3 is 17 residues long. V shed 4 bases and J shed 3 bases, with 18 bases lying between them.

In regard to this clone: The sample holds other DNA sequences that translate to the same CDR3. CDR3 in DNA: TGCGCCAGCAGCCAAGGAACAGGGACTGGAAACACCATATATTTT. It encodes CASSQGTGTGNTIYF. The rearrangement links TRBV4-3 to TRBJ1-3; a weak D match, TRBD1 (6 bases). Germline CDR1 LGHNA, CDR2 YSLEER. V was cut by 1 base and J by 2 bases, with 9 bases left in between. This CDR3 is 15 amino acids long.

The chain links TRBV5-4 to TRBJ1-2, with 7 bases aligning to TRBD1. The CDR3 consists of 15 residues. The V and J ends lost 0 bases and 4 bases, in that order; junction bases with no gene match: 6. CDR1 is SGHNT and CDR2 is YYREEE in the germline V gene (reference sequence). Written as DNA, the CDR3 is TGTGCCAGCAGCTTGGAGGGCCGGGACAGCTATGGCTACACCTTC. Translating it yields CASSLEGRDSYGYTF.

V usage is TRBV4-2 and J usage is TRBJ2-3; D perhaps matches TRBD2 (6 bases). The germline V gene encodes CDR1 LGHNA and CDR2 YNFKEQ. V shed 1 base and J shed 1 base, with 12 bases lying between them. The CDR3 runs 16 residues. The CDR3 DNA is TGTGCCAGCAGCCAAGGGGGGACTTTCCGCACAGATACGCAGTATTTT. This sequence encodes CASSQGGTFRTDTQYF.

This clone has more than one count but fewer than ten. The J gene is TRBJ2-3, the V gene TRBV30; tentative D call: TRBD1 (6 bases). The CDR3 runs 15 residues. The germline gives CDR1 GTSNPN, CDR2 SVGIG (reference sequence). Trimming pared 4 bases from V and 1 base from J, leaving 15 bases between. The CDR3 loop reads CAWISTEGGTDTQYF. DNA for the CDR3: TGTGCCTGGATCTCGACAGAGGGGGGCACAGATACGCAGTATTTT.

This chain joins TRBV3-1 (or the pseudogene TRBV3-2) and TRBJ1-2, with D possibly being TRBD1 (6 bases). This CDR3 has 17 amino acids. Germline V gene sequence: CDR1 LGHDT, CDR2 YNNKEL (reference sequence). Between the trimmed V and J ends, which lost 6 bases and 8 bases, there was a span of 28 bases. CDR3 protein: CASRANGGSRGAEGYTF. CDR3 bases: TGTGCCAGCAGAGCCAACGGTGGTTCGCGGGGGGCGGAAGGCTACACCTTC.

Concerning this clone: One end of the junction varies from germline; a read error may be responsible. The rearrangement uses TRBV20-1 and TRBJ1-2; D is unresolved. This CDR3 region has 11 residues. Germline V gives CDR1 DFQATT, CDR2 SNEGSKA (reference sequence). DNA of the CDR3: TGCAGTGCTGGTCTCGGGAGCAGCCTATTCTTC. It is translated as CSAGLGSSLFF.

The V and J genes are TRBV11-2 and TRBJ2-7; TRBD1 matches at 9 bases. Germline V gene lookup returns CDR1 SGHAT and CDR2 FQNNGV. The CDR3 loop spans 15 amino acids. V was clipped by 5 bases and J by 2 bases; unmatched bases: 7. CDR3 residues: CASSLDRGLTYEQYF. DNA of the CDR3: TGTGCCAGCAGCCTGGACAGGGGCCTTACCTACGAGCAGTACTTC.

This rearrangement joins TRBV27 to TRBJ1-1; 12 nucleotides agree with TRBD1. Germline CDR1 MNHEY, CDR2 SMNVEV (reference sequence). V lost 3 bases and J lost 6; bases outside the gene matches: 5. CDR3 size: 15 residues. The CDR3 spells CASSFEGTGGSEAFF. DNA of the CDR3: TGTGCCAGCAGTTTTGAGGGGACAGGGGGCTCTGAAGCTTTCTTT.

This clone has only a few counts. The rearrangement uses TRBV12-5 and TRBJ1-2, with no clear D. Germline lookup yields CDR1 LGHNT and CDR2 FRNRAP. The CDR3 has 17 amino acids. Trimming pared 2 bases from V and 6 bases from J, leaving 22 bases between. The CDR3: CASGLLSPREGSDGYTF. The DNA for the CDR3 is TGTGCTAGTGGTTTGCTCTCCCCCCGGGAGGGATCGGATGGCTACACCTTC.

The V call is TRBV19, the J call TRBJ1-1; TRBD1 agrees at 8 bases. V lost 4 bases, J lost 1 base, and 5 bases stayed unmatched. Looked up from germline, CDR1 is LNHDA and CDR2 is SQIVND (reference sequence). CDR3 length: 15 amino acids. This CDR3 reads CASSTQGTGNTEAFF. The CDR3 DNA sequence: TGTGCCAGTAGTACCCAAGGGACAGGGAACACTGAAGCTTTCTTT.

In DNA, the CDR3 is TGTGCCAGCAGTTCGGACAGGGTGGAAGAAAAACTGTTTTTT. This translates into CASSSDRVEEKLFF. The chain links TRBV6-5 to TRBJ1-4, with 8 positions matching TRBD1. The ends lost 4 bases at V and 8 bases at J; junction bases unmatched: 6. Germline CDR1 MNHEY, CDR2 SVGAGI. This CDR3 spans 14 amino acids.

The chain couples TRBV2 to TRBJ1-1, with D tentatively TRBD1 (6 bases). Per the germline V gene, CDR1 is SNHLY and CDR2 is FYNNEI. CDR3 length equals 13 residues. V was trimmed by 9 bases and J by 1 base, leaving 12 bases between them. The CDR3 is CARGAETNTEAFF. Written as DNA, the CDR3 is TGTGCCAGGGGGGCGGAGACGAACACTGAAGCTTTCTTT.